The rows below give T cell receptor beta chains drawn from one sample of a study of Graves' ophthalmopathy and Graves' hyperthyroidism. TCRdb re-called the multiplex PCR reads through MiXCR, storing one row per CDR3 protein. The sample records roughly 600,000 distinct CDR3 sequences, approximately 35% being singletons. Material for sequencing was peripheral blood or thyroid tissue (not recorded which). These receptors all stem from an adult man with Graves' hyperthyroidism. The CDR3 runs from the conserved cysteine through the conserved F or W. Each record gives: V gene, clone size, J gene, CDR3 protein. Size values are once, few and many counts, or a class for expanded clones, and some rows have none.

v_gene: TRBV19; abundance: few; j_gene: TRBJ1-1; CDR3aa: CASSIKPNTEAFF
v_gene: TRBV10-2; abundance: NA; j_gene: NA; CDR3aa: CASSELSSGINEQFF
v_gene: TRBV7-9; abundance: NA; j_gene: TRBJ2-7; CDR3aa: CASSPPLLRVTRAYEQYF
v_gene: TRBV6-5; abundance: few; j_gene: TRBJ1-1; CDR3aa: CASSREQGAMNTEAFF
v_gene: TRBV7-2; abundance: NA; j_gene: TRBJ1-1; CDR3aa: CASSSPVQGIIAEAFF
v_gene: TRBV7-8; abundance: NA; j_gene: TRBJ1-1; CDR3aa: CASSLAISGGATEAFF
v_gene: TRBV5-1; abundance: few; j_gene: TRBJ1-1; CDR3aa: CASSLAGQGSKAFF
v_gene: TRBV20-1; abundance: many; j_gene: TRBJ1-2; CDR3aa: CSASEYGYTF
v_gene: TRBV11-1; abundance: few; j_gene: TRBJ1-1; CDR3aa: CASSDALQGARSTFF
v_gene: TRBV20-1; abundance: many; j_gene: TRBJ1-4; CDR3aa: CSAQTGSNEKLFF
v_gene: TRBV20-1; abundance: NA; j_gene: TRBJ2-5; CDR3aa: CSAREGGVGETQYF
v_gene: TRBV12-3/TRBV12-4; abundance: NA; j_gene: TRBJ1-1; CDR3aa: CASSLSTGRTEAFF
v_gene: TRBV29-1; abundance: many; j_gene: TRBJ2-7; CDR3aa: CSVAGENYEQYF
v_gene: TRBV12-3/TRBV12-4; abundance: many; j_gene: TRBJ1-1; CDR3aa: CASSRSSGRDTEAFF
v_gene: TRBV18; abundance: few; j_gene: TRBJ1-3; CDR3aa: CASSPRLDQNTIYF
v_gene: TRBV2; abundance: few; j_gene: TRBJ1-2; CDR3aa: CASIKGQGYTF
v_gene: TRBV20-1; abundance: many; j_gene: TRBJ1-2; CDR3aa: CSARDPGRIYGYTF
v_gene: TRBV25-1; abundance: many; j_gene: TRBJ2-5; CDR3aa: CASSEGGGQSPVQYF
v_gene: TRBV7-2; abundance: many; j_gene: TRBJ1-1; CDR3aa: CAISFPPGGLGTEAFF
v_gene: TRBV20-1; abundance: NA; j_gene: TRBJ2-7; CDR3aa: CSAPGAPGQGAYEQYF
v_gene: TRBV7-2; abundance: NA; j_gene: TRBJ2-2; CDR3aa: CASSRDRSNTGELFF
v_gene: TRBV10-1; abundance: NA; j_gene: TRBJ2-3; CDR3aa: CASSFAGGPDTQYF
v_gene: TRBV29-1; abundance: NA; j_gene: TRBJ2-6; CDR3aa: CSVENGVNTEAF
v_gene: TRBV2; abundance: NA; j_gene: TRBJ1-4; CDR3aa: CASSERVANEKLFF
v_gene: TRBV11-3; abundance: many; j_gene: TRBJ1-2; CDR3aa: CASSLTTGGGYGYTF